A selection of T cell receptor beta chains follows, all from one sample in a study of blood T cell repertoires in COVID-19. The table came from immunoSEQ multiplex PCR; TCRdb's copy has only in-frame clones and leaves some out. The table has around 120,000 clones, roughly four fifths seen once; the top ten hold roughly 2.7%. Sequences were obtained from peripheral blood. The receptors derive from a man between 45 and 60 years old with acute or convalescent COVID-19. CDR3s include the opening cysteine and the closing phenylalanine or tryptophan. The order of the fields is V gene, clone size, D gene, J gene, CDR3 protein, CDR3 DNA. D genes are given only for firm matches. Clone sizes are given selectively: once, few, many, or a class where the clone is expanded.

V gene: TRBV3-1/TRBV3-2; clone size: -; D gene: TRBD2; J gene: TRBJ2-1; CDR3 protein: CASSQMASGAYNEQFF; CDR3 DNA: TGTGCCAGCAGCCAAATGGCTAGCGGGGCATACAATGAGCAGTTCTTC
V gene: TRBV20-1; clone size: few; D gene: -; J gene: TRBJ2-7; CDR3 protein: CSAGDSYEQYF; CDR3 DNA: TGCAGTGCTGGCGACAGCTACGAGCAGTACTTC
V gene: TRBV7-9; clone size: -; D gene: TRBD1; J gene: TRBJ1-2; CDR3 protein: CASRTGSVPGYTF; CDR3 DNA: TGTGCCAGCAGGACAGGGTCCGTTCCTGGCTACACCTTC
V gene: TRBV4-1; clone size: -; D gene: TRBD2; J gene: TRBJ2-5; CDR3 protein: CASSQVTGTSGGAGETQYF; CDR3 DNA: TGCGCCAGCAGCCAAGTAACCGGGACTAGCGGGGGGGCAGGGGAGACCCAGTACTTC
V gene: TRBV13; clone size: -; D gene: TRBD1; J gene: TRBJ1-3; CDR3 protein: CASSLVVRGQGNTIYF; CDR3 DNA: TGTGCCAGCAGCTTAGTCGTGAGGGGGCAGGGGAACACCATATATTTT
V gene: TRBV6-5; clone size: few; D gene: -; J gene: TRBJ1-2; CDR3 protein: CASGASGAGYGYTF; CDR3 DNA: TGTGCCAGCGGCGCGAGTGGGGCTGGCTATGGCTACACCTTC
V gene: TRBV11-3; clone size: -; D gene: TRBD1; J gene: TRBJ2-2; CDR3 protein: CASSRSTGERVTGELFF; CDR3 DNA: TGTGCCAGCAGCCGATCAACAGGGGAGCGAGTCACCGGGGAGCTGTTTTTT
V gene: TRBV27; clone size: -; D gene: -; J gene: TRBJ2-5; CDR3 protein: CASSNRGKTQYF; CDR3 DNA: TGTGCCAGCAGCAACCGCGGAAAGACCCAGTACTTC
V gene: TRBV5-7; clone size: -; D gene: -; J gene: TRBJ2-3; CDR3 protein: CASSCIDRIHIISTDTQYF; CDR3 DNA: TGTGCCAGCAGCTGCATCGACAGGATCCACATCATATCCACAGATACGCAGTATTTT
V gene: TRBV5-1; clone size: -; D gene: TRBD1; J gene: TRBJ2-7; CDR3 protein: CASSPGQGPYEQYF; CDR3 DNA: TGCGCCAGCAGTCCGGGACAGGGCCCCTACGAGCAGTACTTC
V gene: TRBV12-3/TRBV12-4; clone size: once; D gene: -; J gene: TRBJ1-2; CDR3 protein: CASSLSYGYTF; CDR3 DNA: TGTGCCAGCAGTTTGAGCTATGGCTACACCTTC
V gene: TRBV6-1; clone size: -; D gene: -; J gene: TRBJ1-6; CDR3 protein: CASSEIQGVSPLHF; CDR3 DNA: TGTGCCAGCAGTGAAATACAGGGAGTTTCACCCCTCCACTTT
V gene: TRBV7-2; clone size: -; D gene: TRBD2; J gene: TRBJ2-1; CDR3 protein: CASSPTSGGLSSYNEQFF; CDR3 DNA: TGTGCCAGCAGCCCCACTAGCGGGGGGTTGAGCTCCTACAATGAGCAGTTCTTC
V gene: TRBV19; clone size: -; D gene: TRBD2; J gene: TRBJ2-7; CDR3 protein: CASKLSPGGSYEQYF; CDR3 DNA: TGTGCCAGTAAACTCTCCCCGGGGGGCTCCTACGAGCAGTACTTC
V gene: TRBV5-1; clone size: -; D gene: TRBD2; J gene: TRBJ2-3; CDR3 protein: CASSRASGPTDTQYF; CDR3 DNA: TGCGCCAGCAGCCGGGCTAGCGGGCCCACAGATACGCAGTATTTT
V gene: TRBV15; clone size: -; D gene: TRBD1; J gene: TRBJ2-3; CDR3 protein: CATSTRDRGLEDTQYF; CDR3 DNA: TGTGCCACCAGCACCCGGGACAGGGGTTTAGAGGATACGCAGTATTTT
V gene: TRBV6-5; clone size: -; D gene: TRBD1; J gene: TRBJ1-1; CDR3 protein: CASSRQGAKAFF; CDR3 DNA: TGTGCCAGCAGCCGACAGGGGGCGAAAGCTTTCTTT
V gene: TRBV5-1; clone size: -; D gene: -; J gene: TRBJ1-4; CDR3 protein: CASSFDGGQEEKLFF; CDR3 DNA: TGCGCCAGCAGCTTCGACGGGGGGCAGGAGGAAAAACTGTTTTTT
V gene: TRBV9; clone size: -; D gene: TRBD1; J gene: TRBJ1-1; CDR3 protein: CASSVDRSQQNTEAFF; CDR3 DNA: TGTGCCAGCAGCGTGGACAGGAGCCAACAGAACACTGAAGCTTTCTTT
V gene: TRBV9; clone size: -; D gene: TRBD2; J gene: TRBJ2-5; CDR3 protein: CASSPSGRETQYF; CDR3 DNA: TGTGCCAGCAGCCCCAGCGGGAGGGAGACCCAGTACTTC
V gene: TRBV19; clone size: -; D gene: TRBD2; J gene: TRBJ2-7; CDR3 protein: CASGSQRENEQYF; CDR3 DNA: TGTGCCAGTGGGTCACAGCGGGAGAACGAGCAGTACTTC
V gene: TRBV19; clone size: -; D gene: -; J gene: TRBJ1-5; CDR3 protein: CASSQTGMENQPQHF; CDR3 DNA: TGTGCCAGTAGTCAAACAGGGATGGAGAATCAGCCCCAGCATTTT
V gene: TRBV18; clone size: once; D gene: TRBD1; J gene: TRBJ2-7; CDR3 protein: CASSPGEPGQGDF; CDR3 DNA: TGTGCCAGCTCACCAGGGGAACCGGGACAGGGGGACTTC
V gene: TRBV24-1; clone size: -; D gene: -; J gene: TRBJ2-2; CDR3 protein: CATSDLPFPGFDVNTGELFF; CDR3 DNA: TGTGCCACCAGTGATTTGCCCTTCCCAGGGTTCGACGTCAACACCGGGGAGCTGTTTTTT
V gene: TRBV19; clone size: -; D gene: -; J gene: TRBJ1-5; CDR3 protein: CASSSSTAYQPQHF; CDR3 DNA: TGTGCCAGTAGTTCATCGACAGCCTATCAGCCCCAGCATTTT
V gene: TRBV4-2; clone size: few; D gene: -; J gene: TRBJ2-7; CDR3 protein: CASSQVNSYSYEQYF; CDR3 DNA: TGTGCCAGCAGCCAAGTGAACAGCTACTCCTACGAGCAGTACTTC
V gene: TRBV11-2; clone size: few; D gene: -; J gene: TRBJ1-5; CDR3 protein: CASSLTGGNSNQPQHF; CDR3 DNA: TGTGCCAGCAGCCTGACCGGGGGAAATAGCAATCAGCCCCAGCATTTT
V gene: TRBV29-1; clone size: -; D gene: TRBD1; J gene: TRBJ1-2; CDR3 protein: CSVEIHLPRTGDYGYTF; CDR3 DNA: TGCAGCGTTGAAATCCATTTACCTCGGACAGGGGACTATGGCTACACCTTC
V gene: TRBV9; clone size: -; D gene: -; J gene: TRBJ2-5; CDR3 protein: CASSALPEGGVETQYF; CDR3 DNA: TGTGCCAGCAGCGCCCTCCCCGAAGGGGGAGTGGAGACCCAGTACTTC